The entry below gives a single T cell receptor (beta chain) sequence along with its context. CDR3 length: 16 amino acids. Germline-derived CDR1 and CDR2 are SNHLY and FYNNEI. V was clipped by 2 bases and J by 1 base, with 12 bases between them. This record belongs to a study of blood T cell repertoires in COVID-19. Background on the study: Acute and convalescent COVID-19 specimens originated in the United States, Italy and Spain. T cells, B-cell-depleted T cells, or PBMCs provided the cDNA or gDNA that served as material.

During active infection, Seattle patients enrolled and were then monitored through disease. Clones were read by immunoSEQ multiplex PCR, and TCRdb kept only the in-frame ones, dropping some. Of 75,000 to 80,000 clones listed, 80% to 90% are singletons. This rearrangement joins TRBV2 to TRBJ1-5, with a weak D call TRBD1 (6 bases). The sequencing input was peripheral blood. The receptor was isolated from a man aged 60 to 69 with COVID-19, enrolled during active disease. The CDR3 is CASSEWGPTSNQPQHF. Here the CDR3 DNA reads TGTGCCAGCAGTGAATGGGGGCCGACAAGCAATCAGCCCCAGCATTTT.